Listed below are T cell receptor beta chains from one sample, sequenced in a study of CD8 T cells in ankylosing spondylitis. TCRdb redid the calling of the 5' RACE reads with MiXCR, one entry per CDR3 protein. The profile covers some 130,000 distinct CDR3 sequences, with around 7.9% appearing a single time and 9.5% to 15% taken by the ten largest. The sequenced material came from blood, either unsorted or a sorted T cell fraction (not recorded which). The receptors here all came from a female donor with ankylosing spondylitis or in good health (not recorded which). CDR3s include the opening cysteine and the closing phenylalanine or tryptophan. Each record gives: D gene, J gene, V gene, clone size, CDR3 DNA, CDR3 protein. D genes are given only for firm matches. Some rows have no size entry. The others give once, few or many, or a class for an expanded clone.

D: -
J: TRBJ2-7
V: TRBV6-1
size: many
DNA: TGTGCCAGCAGCGGATCGGCAGGCTACGAGCAGTACTTC
CDR3: CASSGSAGYEQYF

D: TRBD1
J: TRBJ1-4
V: TRBV20-1
size: many
DNA: TGCAGTGCTAGAGCCCGCGTCGGGACAGGGAATGAAAAACTGTTTTTT
CDR3: CSARARVGTGNEKLFF

D: -
J: TRBJ2-1
V: TRBV7-2
size: -
DNA: TGTGCCGCCGGGGGCAATGAGCAGTTCTTC
CDR3: CAAGGNEQFF

D: -
J: TRBJ2-7
V: TRBV14
size: many
DNA: TGTGCCAGCAGCCAATACCGGGACATAAAAGAGCAGTACTTC
CDR3: CASSQYRDIKEQYF

D: -
J: TRBJ1-1
V: TRBV18
size: many
DNA: TGTGCCAGCTCACCACCTGGATACCCCCCAGCTTTCTTT
CDR3: CASSPPGYPPAFF

D: -
J: TRBJ1-4
V: TRBV29-1
size: many
DNA: TGCAGCGTTGAAAGGCTACCAGGAGAAAAACTGTTTTTT
CDR3: CSVERLPGEKLFF

D: -
J: TRBJ2-3
V: TRBV24-1
size: -
DNA: TGTGCCACCAGCCAAGTCGGAAATCTCGGCACAGATACGCAGTATTTT
CDR3: CATSQVGNLGTDTQYF

D: -
J: TRBJ1-2
V: TRBV24-1
size: many
DNA: TGTGCCACCAGTGATTTCCGTAGTGGCTACACCTTC
CDR3: CATSDFRSGYTF

D: -
J: TRBJ1-5
V: TRBV29-1
size: many
DNA: TGCAGCGTTGTGGAGTATAGCAATCAGCCCCAGCATTTT
CDR3: CSVVEYSNQPQHF

D: -
J: TRBJ2-3
V: TRBV7-2
size: -
DNA: TGTGCCAGCAGCTTAGGGGGCGGGCCAGCCAAGTATTTT
CDR3: CASSLGGGPAKYF

D: -
J: TRBJ2-7
V: TRBV6-5
size: many
DNA: TGTGCCAGCAGTTACTCGCTCAGGGCCCTTCTAAGCTCCTACGAGCAGTACTTC
CDR3: CASSYSLRALLSSYEQYF

D: -
J: TRBJ2-7
V: TRBV7-2
size: many
DNA: TGTGCCAGCAGCTTAGGGACTAACGCCTACGAGCAGTACTTC
CDR3: CASSLGTNAYEQYF

D: -
J: TRBJ1-2
V: TRBV6-1
size: many
DNA: TGTGCCAGCAGAAACGCGGGAAGGAACTCTAACTATGGCTACACCTTC
CDR3: CASRNAGRNSNYGYTF

D: -
J: TRBJ1-1
V: TRBV4-1
size: many
DNA: TGCGCCAGCAGCCAACTGGAGGGTGAAGCTTTCTTT
CDR3: CASSQLEGEAFF

D: -
J: TRBJ2-1
V: TRBV24-1
size: many
DNA: TGTGCCACCAGTGGGGCGGGCGCGGGCTCCTACAATGAGCAGTTCTTC
CDR3: CATSGAGAGSYNEQFF

D: -
J: TRBJ1-2
V: TRBV6-5
size: many
DNA: TGTGCCAGCAGTTTCGGGGGCTCCTATGGCTACACCTTC
CDR3: CASSFGGSYGYTF

D: -
J: TRBJ1-2
V: TRBV7-8
size: few
DNA: TGTGCCAGCAGCTCACAAGGCTTGTATGGCTACACCTTC
CDR3: CASSSQGLYGYTF

D: TRBD2
J: TRBJ2-3
V: TRBV13
size: many
DNA: TGTGCCAGCAGCCCTAGACTAGCGGGGACGCTAGATACGCAGTATTTT
CDR3: CASSPRLAGTLDTQYF

D: -
J: TRBJ2-7
V: TRBV4-3
size: many
DNA: TGCGCCAGCAGCCAAGATTGGACGGATACCTTCTACGAGCAGTACTTC
CDR3: CASSQDWTDTFYEQYF

D: -
J: TRBJ1-2
V: TRBV11-2
size: many
DNA: TGTGCCAGCAGCTTAGGCCCTGACAGAACCAATGGCTACACCTTC
CDR3: CASSLGPDRTNGYTF

D: -
J: TRBJ2-7
V: TRBV27
size: many
DNA: TGTGCCAGCTCTTGGGGGGGGCACTCCTACGAGCAGTACTTC
CDR3: CASSWGGHSYEQYF

D: -
J: TRBJ2-2
V: TRBV5-1
size: many
DNA: TGCGCCAGCAGCTTGGACGCAGGGAACACCGGGGAGCTGTTTTTT
CDR3: CASSLDAGNTGELFF

D: -
J: TRBJ2-4
V: TRBV5-1
size: many
DNA: TGCGCCAGCAGAGAAGAGGGTGCCAAAAACATTCAGTACTTC
CDR3: CASREEGAKNIQYF

D: -
J: TRBJ1-4
V: TRBV29-1
size: -
DNA: TGCAGCGTTGTCGATATAGGGGAAAAACTGTTTTTT
CDR3: CSVVDIGEKLFF

D: -
J: TRBJ1-6
V: TRBV7-2
size: many
DNA: TGTGCCAGCAGCTTAGATCTGGAGAATTCACCCCTCCACTTT
CDR3: CASSLDLENSPLHF

D: TRBD2
J: TRBJ2-3
V: TRBV20-1
size: many
DNA: TGCAGTGCTAGAGATCTGGCGGGGGAGGTTTCAGATACGCAGTATTTT
CDR3: CSARDLAGEVSDTQYF

D: -
J: TRBJ1-6
V: TRBV5-1
size: many
DNA: TGCGCCAGCAGCTCTGGTATTCGGGATAATTCACCCCTCCACTTT
CDR3: CASSSGIRDNSPLHF

D: TRBD2
J: TRBJ2-1
V: TRBV7-3
size: many
DNA: TGTGCCAGCAGTCACGATAGCGGGGGCCTCTACAATGAGCAGTTCTTC
CDR3: CASSHDSGGLYNEQFF

D: -
J: TRBJ2-3
V: TRBV20-1
size: many
DNA: TGCAGTGCCACCCAGACAGCCACAGATACGCAGTATTTT
CDR3: CSATQTATDTQYF

D: -
J: TRBJ2-2
V: TRBV29-1
size: many
DNA: TGCAGCGTTGAGTCAGGGTTAAACACCGGGGAGCTGTTTTTT
CDR3: CSVESGLNTGELFF

D: TRBD2
J: TRBJ2-5
V: TRBV4-1
size: many
DNA: TGCGCCAGCAGCCAATCGTATGCGGGGGGTAAAGAGACCCAGTACTTC
CDR3: CASSQSYAGGKETQYF

D: -
J: TRBJ2-7
V: TRBV5-1
size: many
DNA: TGCGCCAGCAGCACGACAGTGACTGGCTACGAGCAGTACTTC
CDR3: CASSTTVTGYEQYF

D: -
J: TRBJ1-6
V: TRBV6-5
size: many
DNA: TGTGCCAGCAGTTCAGATCAGGGGTACCTCCACTTT
CDR3: CASSSDQGYLHF

D: TRBD2
J: TRBJ2-1
V: TRBV7-9
size: many
DNA: TGTGCCAGCAGCTTATACGGCGGGGGGGCCGGGGATGAGCAGTTCTTC
CDR3: CASSLYGGGAGDEQFF

D: -
J: TRBJ2-3
V: TRBV12-3/TRBV12-4
size: many
DNA: TGTGCCAGCAGTTTAATTGGCCAGACCCGCACAGATACGCAGTATTTT
CDR3: CASSLIGQTRTDTQYF

D: TRBD1
J: TRBJ2-1
V: TRBV11-1
size: many
DNA: TGTGCCAGCAGCCGGACAGGGTATGAGCAGTTCTTC
CDR3: CASSRTGYEQFF

D: TRBD2
J: TRBJ2-3
V: TRBV20-1
size: many
DNA: TGCAGTGCTAGAGATCCTAGCGGGGGGGATCATGATACGCAGTATTTT
CDR3: CSARDPSGGDHDTQYF

D: -
J: TRBJ1-1
V: TRBV12-3/TRBV12-4
size: many
DNA: TGTGCCAGCAGTTTAGCCCTAGGAGGGAACACTGAAGCTTTCTTT
CDR3: CASSLALGGNTEAFF

D: TRBD1
J: TRBJ1-5
V: TRBV27
size: many
DNA: TGTGCCAGCAGTTTAAACAGGGGACCAGGAGACCAGCCCCAGCATTTT
CDR3: CASSLNRGPGDQPQHF

D: -
J: TRBJ1-2
V: TRBV5-1
size: many
DNA: TGCGCCAGCAGCTTGATACAGGGAGGTAGCTATGGCTACACCTTC
CDR3: CASSLIQGGSYGYTF

D: TRBD1
J: TRBJ2-1
V: TRBV4-2
size: many
DNA: TGTGCCAGCAGTCTTTCCGGGACAGGTCAATACAATGAGCAGTTCTTC
CDR3: CASSLSGTGQYNEQFF

D: -
J: TRBJ2-3
V: TRBV11-2
size: few
DNA: TGTGCCAGCAGGGCCCCGGGCAGAAGTCTCACAGATACGCAGTATTTT
CDR3: CASRAPGRSLTDTQYF

D: -
J: TRBJ1-2
V: TRBV4-1
size: many
DNA: TGCGCCAGCAGCCAAGATCGGCGGCCTCTATCAGGCTACACCTTC
CDR3: CASSQDRRPLSGYTF

D: -
J: TRBJ2-5
V: TRBV10-3
size: many
DNA: TGTGCCATCAGCTTAGGGGGGAGCAGCAGGGAGACCCAGTACTTC
CDR3: CAISLGGSSRETQYF

D: -
J: TRBJ1-5
V: TRBV6-2/TRBV6-3
size: many
DNA: TGTGCCAGCGGGTTTAAGGACCAGCCCCAGCATTTT
CDR3: CASGFKDQPQHF

D: -
J: TRBJ2-2
V: TRBV21-1
size: -
DNA: TGTGCCAGCAGCCCCGCCGGGGGGCCCGGGGAGCTGTTTTTT
CDR3: CASSPAGGPGELFF

D: -
J: TRBJ2-1
V: TRBV18
size: few
DNA: TGTGCCAGCTCGCCGGGACAAGGATACAATGAGCAGTTCTTC
CDR3: CASSPGQGYNEQFF

D: -
J: TRBJ1-1
V: TRBV29-1
size: many
DNA: TGCAGCGTTGAAAGGAACACTGAAGCTTTCTTT
CDR3: CSVERNTEAFF

D: -
J: TRBJ2-1
V: TRBV7-2
size: many
DNA: TGTGCCAGCAGCCCCCCGGTGGGTGAGCAGTTCTTC
CDR3: CASSPPVGEQFF

D: -
J: TRBJ2-1
V: TRBV18
size: -
DNA: TGTGCCAGCTCAGGGGCAGGGAATATCGGCAATGAGCAGTTCTTC
CDR3: CASSGAGNIGNEQFF

D: -
J: TRBJ2-7
V: TRBV3-1
size: many
DNA: TGTGCCAGCACCGACAGTCGCGACGAGCAGTACTTC
CDR3: CASTDSRDEQYF

D: TRBD1
J: TRBJ2-7
V: TRBV7-2
size: many
DNA: TGTGCCAGCAGCTGGGACAGGACCTACGAGCAGTACTTC
CDR3: CASSWDRTYEQYF

D: -
J: TRBJ2-7
V: TRBV7-9
size: many
DNA: TGTGCCAGCAGCCCTTCCAAGGGGGGGACCTACGAGCAGTACTTC
CDR3: CASSPSKGGTYEQYF

D: -
J: TRBJ2-6
V: TRBV28
size: -
DNA: TGTGCCAGCAGGACGCCTGGGGCCAACGTCCTGACTTTC
CDR3: CASRTPGANVLTF

D: TRBD1
J: TRBJ1-4
V: TRBV5-1
size: -
DNA: TGCGCCAGCAGCTTAACAGGGGGGAGTGAAAAACTGTTTTTT
CDR3: CASSLTGGSEKLFF

D: TRBD2
J: TRBJ2-3
V: TRBV2
size: many
DNA: TGTGCCAGCAGTTGGGGACTAGCGGGTTCAGATACGCAGTATTTT
CDR3: CASSWGLAGSDTQYF

D: TRBD1
J: TRBJ2-1
V: TRBV20-1
size: many
DNA: TGCAGTGCTCTGACAGGGGGTGTCCACAATGAGCAGTTCTTC
CDR3: CSALTGGVHNEQFF